This T cell receptor (beta chain) stems from a study of T cell responses to AZD1222 COVID-19 vaccine. Study outcomes and limitations: Receipt of two AZD1222 doses was followed by a rise in Spike-specific TCR breadth and depth. Donors in the cohort were predominantly white British and more often female, and clonal diversity was possibly underestimated. Nearly half of the spike-specific TCRs reportedly recognize variant regions that carry no mutations.

V lost 4 bases to trimming and J lost 6 bases, with 14 bases between them. CDR3 length: 14 amino acids. Germline CDR1 is SGHRS and CDR2 is YFSETQ. Turning to this clone: Its antigen is unidentified.

Using immunoSEQ multiplex PCR, the repertoire was profiled, and TCRdb retains in-frame clones only, with some absent. Here the sample spans under 140,000 clones, 88% being singletons. This material consisted of peripheral blood, taken on day 0 of AZD1222 vaccination. The receptor's source is an adult in good health. The chain employs TRBV5-1 and TRBJ1-5; weak D call: TRBD1 (6 bases). CDR3 nucleotides: TGCGCCAGCAGCGCAACTACAGGGAGTCAGCCCCAGCATTTT. Protein sequence: CASSATTGSQPQHF.